The following is a T cell receptor (beta chain) sequence with its context. V was trimmed by 4 bases and J by 0 bases, leaving 10 bases between them. CDR3 length equals 14 residues. From germline, CDR1 is SGHRS and CDR2 YFSETQ. This entry comes from a study of blood T cell repertoires in COVID-19. Across the whole study: T cells, B-cell-depleted T cells, or PBMCs supplied cDNA or gDNA.

Here immunoSEQ multiplex PCR was the method, and the copy in TCRdb shows in-frame clones only, minus some. The table shows 150,000 to 170,000 clones, with about 81% occurring only once. Participant age was about 18 to 95 years, and participants resided in around 24 US areas. The TCR originated in a man between 50 and 59 years old who had recovered from COVID-19. The chain uses TRBV5-1 and TRBJ1-1; maybe TRBD1 (6 bases). The sequencing sample was made of PBMCs or T cells enriched from blood (not recorded which). For the CDR3, the DNA is TGCGCCAGCAGCCTGGACAGTCTGAACACTGAAGCTTTCTTT. Its translation is CASSLDSLNTEAFF.